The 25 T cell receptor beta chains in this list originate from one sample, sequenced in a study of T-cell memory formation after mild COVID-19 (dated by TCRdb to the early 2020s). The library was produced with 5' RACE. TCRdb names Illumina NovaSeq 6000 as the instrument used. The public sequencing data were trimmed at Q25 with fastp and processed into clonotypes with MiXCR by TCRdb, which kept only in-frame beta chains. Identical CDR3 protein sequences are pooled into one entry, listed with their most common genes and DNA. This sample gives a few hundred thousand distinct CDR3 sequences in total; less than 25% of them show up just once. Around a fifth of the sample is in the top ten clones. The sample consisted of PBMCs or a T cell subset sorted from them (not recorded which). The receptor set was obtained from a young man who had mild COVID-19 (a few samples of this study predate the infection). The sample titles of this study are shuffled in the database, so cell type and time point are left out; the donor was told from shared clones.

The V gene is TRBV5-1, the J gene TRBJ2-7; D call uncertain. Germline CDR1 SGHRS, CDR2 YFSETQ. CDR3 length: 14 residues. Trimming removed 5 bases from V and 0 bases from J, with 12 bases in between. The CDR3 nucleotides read TGCGCCAGCAGAGTCAGCCCGAGCTCCTACGAGCAGTACGTC. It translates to CASRVSPSSYEQYV.

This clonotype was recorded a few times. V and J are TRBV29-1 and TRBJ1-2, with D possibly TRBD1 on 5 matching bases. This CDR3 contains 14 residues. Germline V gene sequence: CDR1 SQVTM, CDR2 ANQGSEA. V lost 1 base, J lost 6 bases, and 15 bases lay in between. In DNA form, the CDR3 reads TGCAGCGTTGAAGCGGGCAGGGAGACGGATGGCTACACCTTC. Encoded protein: CSVEAGRETDGYTF.

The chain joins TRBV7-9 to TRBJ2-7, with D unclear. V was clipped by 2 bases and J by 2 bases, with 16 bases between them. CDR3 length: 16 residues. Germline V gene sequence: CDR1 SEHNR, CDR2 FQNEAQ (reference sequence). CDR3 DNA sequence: TGTGCCAGCAGCTTACGATTGGGCGGTGATACCTACGAGCAGTACTTC. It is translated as CASSLRLGGDTYEQYF.

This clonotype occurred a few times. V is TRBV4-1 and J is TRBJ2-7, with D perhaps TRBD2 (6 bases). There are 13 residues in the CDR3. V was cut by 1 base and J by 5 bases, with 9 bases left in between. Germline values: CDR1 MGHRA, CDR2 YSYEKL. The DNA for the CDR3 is TGCGCCAGCAGCCAAGTACCGGGGGACGAGCAGTACGTC. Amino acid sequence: CASSQVPGDEQYV.

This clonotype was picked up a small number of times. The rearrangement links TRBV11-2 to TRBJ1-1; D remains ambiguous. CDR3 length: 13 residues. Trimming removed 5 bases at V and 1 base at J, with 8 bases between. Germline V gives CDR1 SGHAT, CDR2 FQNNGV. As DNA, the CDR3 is TGTGCCAGCAGCATCGGGAAGAACACTGAAGCTTTCTTT. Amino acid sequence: CASSIGKNTEAFF. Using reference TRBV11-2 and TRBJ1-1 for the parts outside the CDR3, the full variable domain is EAGVAQSPRYKIIEKRQSVAFWCNPISGHATLYWYQQILGQGPKLLIQFQNNGVVDDSQLPKDRFSAERLKGVDSTLKIQPAKLEDSAVYLCASSIGKNTEAFFGQGTRLTVV.

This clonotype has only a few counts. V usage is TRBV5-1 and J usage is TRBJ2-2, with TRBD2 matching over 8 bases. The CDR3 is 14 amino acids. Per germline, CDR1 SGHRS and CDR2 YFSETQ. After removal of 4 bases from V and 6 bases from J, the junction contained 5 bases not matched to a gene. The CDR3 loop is CASSPLAAAGELFF. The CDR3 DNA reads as TGCGCCAGCAGCCCACTAGCGGCTGCCGGGGAGCTGTTTTTT.

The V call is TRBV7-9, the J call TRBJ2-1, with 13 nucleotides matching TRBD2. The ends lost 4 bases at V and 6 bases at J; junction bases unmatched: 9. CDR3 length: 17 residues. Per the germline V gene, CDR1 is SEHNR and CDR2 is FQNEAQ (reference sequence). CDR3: CASSSTRGLAGANEQFF. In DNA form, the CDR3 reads TGTGCCAGCAGCTCCACACGCGGACTAGCGGGGGCCAATGAGCAGTTCTTC.

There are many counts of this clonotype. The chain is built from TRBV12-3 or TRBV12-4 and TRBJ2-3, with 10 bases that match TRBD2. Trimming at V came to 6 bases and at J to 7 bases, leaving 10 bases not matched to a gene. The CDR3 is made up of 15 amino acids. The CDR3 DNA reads TGTGCCAGCAGCTATCGTAGCGGGGGGCAGAATACGCAGTATTTT. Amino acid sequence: CASSYRSGGQNTQYF.

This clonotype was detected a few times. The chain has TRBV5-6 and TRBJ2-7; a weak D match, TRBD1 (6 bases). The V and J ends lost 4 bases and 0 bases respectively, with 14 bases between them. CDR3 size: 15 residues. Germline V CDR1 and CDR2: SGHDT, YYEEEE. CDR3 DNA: TGTGCCAGCAGCCTGACAGGTAGGAGCTCCTACGAGCAGTACTTC. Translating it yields CASSLTGRSSYEQYF.

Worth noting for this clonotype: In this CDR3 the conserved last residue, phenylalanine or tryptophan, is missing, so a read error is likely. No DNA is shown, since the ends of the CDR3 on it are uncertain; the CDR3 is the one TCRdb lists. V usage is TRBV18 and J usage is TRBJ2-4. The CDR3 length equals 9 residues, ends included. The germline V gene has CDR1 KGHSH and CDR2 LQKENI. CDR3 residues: CASSPIPRI.

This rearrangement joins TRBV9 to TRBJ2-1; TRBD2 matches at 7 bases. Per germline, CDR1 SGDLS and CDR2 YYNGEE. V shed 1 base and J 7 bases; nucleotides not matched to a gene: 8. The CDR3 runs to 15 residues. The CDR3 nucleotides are TGTGCCAGCAGCGTATCTGGGGGGGTGGTTAATGAGCAGTTCTTC. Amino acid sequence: CASSVSGGVVNEQFF.

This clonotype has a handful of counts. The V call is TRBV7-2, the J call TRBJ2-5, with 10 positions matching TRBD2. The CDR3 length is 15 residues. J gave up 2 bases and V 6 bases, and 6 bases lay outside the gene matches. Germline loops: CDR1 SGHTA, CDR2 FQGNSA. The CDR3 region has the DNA TGTGCCAGCAGGCGACCGGGACTAGCGCAAGAGACCCAGTACTTC. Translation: CASRRPGLAQETQYF.

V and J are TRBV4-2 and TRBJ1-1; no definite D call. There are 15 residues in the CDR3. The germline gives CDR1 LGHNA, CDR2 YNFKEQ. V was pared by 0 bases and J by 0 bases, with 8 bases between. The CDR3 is CASSQEYGMNTEAFF. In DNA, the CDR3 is TGTGCCAGCAGCCAAGAATACGGCATGAACACTGAAGCTTTCTTT.

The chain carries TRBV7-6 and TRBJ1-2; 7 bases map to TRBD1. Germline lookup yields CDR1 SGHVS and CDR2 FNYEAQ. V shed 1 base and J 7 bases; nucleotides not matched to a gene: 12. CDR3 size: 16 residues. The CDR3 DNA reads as TGTGCCAGCAGCTTAGACCTAACAGGGGTTGTAGGTGGCTACACCTTC. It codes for CASSLDLTGVVGGYTF.

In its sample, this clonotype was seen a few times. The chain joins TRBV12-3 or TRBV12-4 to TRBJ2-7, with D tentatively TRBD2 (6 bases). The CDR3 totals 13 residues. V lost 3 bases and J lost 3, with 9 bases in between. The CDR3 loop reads CASSLGGHYEQYV. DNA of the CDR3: TGTGCCAGCAGTTTGGGAGGTCACTACGAGCAGTACGTC.

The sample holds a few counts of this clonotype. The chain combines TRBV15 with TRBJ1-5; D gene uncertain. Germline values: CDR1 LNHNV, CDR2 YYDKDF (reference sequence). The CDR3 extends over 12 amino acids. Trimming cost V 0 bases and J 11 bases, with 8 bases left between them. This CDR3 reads CATSRDMGTQHF. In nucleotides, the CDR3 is TGTGCCACCAGCAGAGATATGGGGACCCAGCATTTT. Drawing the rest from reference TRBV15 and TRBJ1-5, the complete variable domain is DAMVIQNPRYQVTQFGKPVTLSCSQTLNHNVMYWYQQKSSQAPKLLFHYYDKDFNNEADTPDNFQSRRPNTSFCFLDIRSPGLGDTAMYLCATSRDMGTQHFGDGTRLSIL.

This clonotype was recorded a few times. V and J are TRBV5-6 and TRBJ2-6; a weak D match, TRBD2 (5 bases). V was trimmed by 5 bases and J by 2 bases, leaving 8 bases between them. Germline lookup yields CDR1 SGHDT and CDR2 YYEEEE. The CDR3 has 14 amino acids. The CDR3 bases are TGTGCCAGCAGTTACGGGGCTGGGGCCAACGTCCTGACTTTC. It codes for CASSYGAGANVLTF.

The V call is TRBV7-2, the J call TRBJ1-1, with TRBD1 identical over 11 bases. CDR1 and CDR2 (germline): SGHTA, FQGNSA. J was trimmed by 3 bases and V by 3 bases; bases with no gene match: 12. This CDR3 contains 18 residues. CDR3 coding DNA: TGTGCCAGCAGCTTGGCCGGGACAGGGGGAATTACGTACACTGAAGCTTTCTTT. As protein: CASSLAGTGGITYTEAFF.

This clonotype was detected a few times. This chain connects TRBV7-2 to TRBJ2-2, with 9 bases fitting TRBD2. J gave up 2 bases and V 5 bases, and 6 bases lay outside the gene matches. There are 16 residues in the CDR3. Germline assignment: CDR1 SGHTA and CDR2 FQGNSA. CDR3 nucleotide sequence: TGTGCCAGCAGCCGAATTAGCGGGGGAAACACCGGGGAGCTGTTTTTT. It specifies CASSRISGGNTGELFF. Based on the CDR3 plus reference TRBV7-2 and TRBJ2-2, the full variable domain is GAGVSQSPSNKVTEKGKDVELRCDPISGHTALYWYRQSLGQGLEFLIYFQGNSAPDKSGLPSDRFSAERTGGSVSTLTIQRTQQEDSAVYLCASSRISGGNTGELFFGEGSRLTVL.

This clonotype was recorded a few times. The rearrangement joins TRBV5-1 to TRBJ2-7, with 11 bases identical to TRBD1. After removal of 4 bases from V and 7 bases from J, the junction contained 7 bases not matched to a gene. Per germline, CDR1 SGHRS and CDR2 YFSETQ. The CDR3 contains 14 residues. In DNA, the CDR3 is TGCGCCAGCAGCCGGGGGACAGGGGGTGAAGAGCAGTACGTC. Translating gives CASSRGTGGEEQYV.

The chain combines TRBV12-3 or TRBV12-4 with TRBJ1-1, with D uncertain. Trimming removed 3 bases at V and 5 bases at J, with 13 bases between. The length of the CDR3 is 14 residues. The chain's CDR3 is CASSFLEWATEAFF. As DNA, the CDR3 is TGTGCCAGCAGTTTTCTGGAGTGGGCTACTGAAGCTTTCTTT.

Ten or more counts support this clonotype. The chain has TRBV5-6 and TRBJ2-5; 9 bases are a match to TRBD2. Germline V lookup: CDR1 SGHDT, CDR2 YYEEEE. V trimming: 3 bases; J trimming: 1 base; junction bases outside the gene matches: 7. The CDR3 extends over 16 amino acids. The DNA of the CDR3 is TGTGCCAGCAGCTCCCGGGGAGCGGGGGGCCAAGAGACCCAGTACTTC. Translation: CASSSRGAGGQETQYF.

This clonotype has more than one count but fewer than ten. The CDR3 is CASRKRSSYEQYV. As DNA, the CDR3 is TGTGCCAGCAGGAAGAGAAGCTCCTACGAGCAGTACGTC. The rearrangement uses TRBV6-1 and TRBJ2-7; no clear D. There are 13 residues in the CDR3. CDR1 MNHNS and CDR2 SASEGT come from the germline V gene. Trimming took off 6 bases at V and 0 bases at J, with 9 bases between the two ends.

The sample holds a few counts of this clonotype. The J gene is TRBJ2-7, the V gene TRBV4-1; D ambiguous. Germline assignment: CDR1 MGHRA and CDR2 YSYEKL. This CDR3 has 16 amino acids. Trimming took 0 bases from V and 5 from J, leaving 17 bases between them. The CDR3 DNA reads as TGCGCCAGCAGCCAAGATCTGTACAGCTCTGAAGACGAGCAGTACGTC. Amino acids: CASSQDLYSSEDEQYV.

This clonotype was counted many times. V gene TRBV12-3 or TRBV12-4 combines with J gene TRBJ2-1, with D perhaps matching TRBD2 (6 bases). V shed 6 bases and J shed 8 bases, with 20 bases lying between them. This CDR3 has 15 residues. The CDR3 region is CASRPRPSAGDEQFF. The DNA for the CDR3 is TGTGCCAGCAGGCCGCGCCCTAGCGCCGGGGATGAGCAGTTCTTC.